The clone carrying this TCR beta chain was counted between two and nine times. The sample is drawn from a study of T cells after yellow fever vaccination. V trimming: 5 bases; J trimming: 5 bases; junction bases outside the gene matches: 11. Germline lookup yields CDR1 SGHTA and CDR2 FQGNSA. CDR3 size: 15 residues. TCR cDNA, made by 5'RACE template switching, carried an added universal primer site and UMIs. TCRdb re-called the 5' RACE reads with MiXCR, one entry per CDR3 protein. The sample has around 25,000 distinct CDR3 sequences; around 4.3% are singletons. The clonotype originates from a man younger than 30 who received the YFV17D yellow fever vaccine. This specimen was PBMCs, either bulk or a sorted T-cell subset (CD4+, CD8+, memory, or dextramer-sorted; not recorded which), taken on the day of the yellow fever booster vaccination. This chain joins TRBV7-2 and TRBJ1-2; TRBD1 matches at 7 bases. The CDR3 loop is CASSRGTAQDYGYTF. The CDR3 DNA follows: TGTGCCAGCAGCCGAGGGACAGCGCAGGATTATGGCTACACCTTC.